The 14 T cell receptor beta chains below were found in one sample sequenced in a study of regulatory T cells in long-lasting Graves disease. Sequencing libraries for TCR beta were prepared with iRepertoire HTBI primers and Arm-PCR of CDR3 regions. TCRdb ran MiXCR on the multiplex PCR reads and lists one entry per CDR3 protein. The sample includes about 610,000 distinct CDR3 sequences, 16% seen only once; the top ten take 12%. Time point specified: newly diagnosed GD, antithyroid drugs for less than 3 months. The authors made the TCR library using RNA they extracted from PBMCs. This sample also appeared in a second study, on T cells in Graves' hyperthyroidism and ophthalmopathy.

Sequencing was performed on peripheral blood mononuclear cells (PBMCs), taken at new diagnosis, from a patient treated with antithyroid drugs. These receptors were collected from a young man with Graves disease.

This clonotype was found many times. The CDR3 coding sequence is TGTGCCAGCGCAGCAGACAGGGAATTGAGAGATACGCAGTATTTT. Protein: CASAADRELRDTQYF. This rearrangement joins TRBV27 to TRBJ2-3; 7 bases match TRBD1. V gave up 8 bases and J gave up 5 bases; unmatched junction bases: 13. Germline V CDR1 and CDR2: MNHEY, SMNVEV (reference sequence). The CDR3 sequence is 15 residues long.

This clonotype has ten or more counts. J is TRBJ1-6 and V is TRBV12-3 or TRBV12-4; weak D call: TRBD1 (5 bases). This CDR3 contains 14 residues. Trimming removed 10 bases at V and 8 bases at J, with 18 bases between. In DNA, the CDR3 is TGTGCCACGGGCGGGGCGAGTCGGGATTCACCCCTCCACTTT. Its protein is CATGGASRDSPLHF.

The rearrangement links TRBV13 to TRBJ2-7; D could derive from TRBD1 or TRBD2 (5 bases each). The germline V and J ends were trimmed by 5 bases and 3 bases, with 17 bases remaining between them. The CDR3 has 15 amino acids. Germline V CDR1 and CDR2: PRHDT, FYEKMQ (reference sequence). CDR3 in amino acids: CASSPGTKDYYEQYF. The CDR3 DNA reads TGTGCCAGCAGCCCCGGGACCAAAGACTACTACGAGCAGTACTTC.

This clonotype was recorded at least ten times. Here the CDR3 DNA reads TGTGCCAGCAGTTTATCTATTCGGGCTAGCGAAGAGCAGTTCTTC. This translates into CASSLSIRASEEQFF. The chain combines TRBV28 with TRBJ2-1, with D perhaps matching TRBD2 (6 bases). This CDR3 contains 15 residues. The germline V gene has CDR1 MDHEN and CDR2 SYDVKM. V lost 1 base to trimming and J lost 10 bases, with 17 bases between them.

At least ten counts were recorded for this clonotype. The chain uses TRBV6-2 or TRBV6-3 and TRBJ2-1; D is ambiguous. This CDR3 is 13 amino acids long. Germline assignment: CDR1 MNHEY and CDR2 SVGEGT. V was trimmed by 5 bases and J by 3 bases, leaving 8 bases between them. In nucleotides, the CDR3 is TGTGCCAGCAGTCACGGCTTCTACAATGAGCAGTTCTTC. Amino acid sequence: CASSHGFYNEQFF.

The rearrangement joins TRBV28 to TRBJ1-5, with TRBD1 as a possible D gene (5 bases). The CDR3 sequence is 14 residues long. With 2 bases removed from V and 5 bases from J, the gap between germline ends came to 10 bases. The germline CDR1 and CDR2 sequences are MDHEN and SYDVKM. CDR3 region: CASSLHRGDQPQHF. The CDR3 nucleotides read TGTGCCAGCAGTTTACACCGGGGGGATCAGCCCCAGCATTTT.

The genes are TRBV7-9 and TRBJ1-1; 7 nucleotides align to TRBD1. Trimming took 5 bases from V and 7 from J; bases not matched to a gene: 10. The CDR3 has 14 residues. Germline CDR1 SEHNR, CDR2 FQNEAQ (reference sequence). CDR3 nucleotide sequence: TGTGCCAGCAGCCAGGGGGGGGTGAGCGTTGAAGCTTTCTTT. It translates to CASSQGGVSVEAFF.

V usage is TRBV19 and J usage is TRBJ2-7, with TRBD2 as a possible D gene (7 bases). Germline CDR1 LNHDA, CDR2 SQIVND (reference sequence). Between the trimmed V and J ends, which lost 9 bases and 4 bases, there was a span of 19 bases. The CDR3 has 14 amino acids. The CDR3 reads CASPPRGGRYEQYF. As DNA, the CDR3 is TGTGCCAGCCCGCCGAGGGGGGGGCGATACGAGCAGTACTTC.

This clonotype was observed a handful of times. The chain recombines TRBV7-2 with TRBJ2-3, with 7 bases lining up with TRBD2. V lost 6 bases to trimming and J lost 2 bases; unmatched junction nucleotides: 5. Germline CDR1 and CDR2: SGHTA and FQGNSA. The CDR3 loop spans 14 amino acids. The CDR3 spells CASSHSGITDTQYF. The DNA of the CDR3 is TGTGCCAGCAGTCACAGCGGGATCACAGATACGCAGTATTTT.

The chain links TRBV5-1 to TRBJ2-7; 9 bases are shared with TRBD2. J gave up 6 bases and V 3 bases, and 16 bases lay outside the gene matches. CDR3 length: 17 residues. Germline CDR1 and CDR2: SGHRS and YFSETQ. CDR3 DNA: TGCGCCAGCAGCTCCTCCGGGAGGCTAGCGGGGCCTTTCGAGCAGTACTTC. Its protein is CASSSSGRLAGPFEQYF. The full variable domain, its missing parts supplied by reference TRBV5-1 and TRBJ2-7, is KAGVTQTPRYLIKTRGQQVTLSCSPISGHRSVSWYQQTPGQGLQFLFEYFSETQRNKGNFPGRFSGRQFSNSRSEMNVSTLELGDSALYLCASSSSGRLAGPFEQYFGPGTRLTVT.

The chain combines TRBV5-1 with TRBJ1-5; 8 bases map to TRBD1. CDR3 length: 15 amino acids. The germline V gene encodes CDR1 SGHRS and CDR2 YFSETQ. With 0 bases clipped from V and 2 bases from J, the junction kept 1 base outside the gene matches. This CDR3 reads CASSLEGQGNQPQHF. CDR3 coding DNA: TGCGCCAGCAGCTTGGAGGGACAGGGCAATCAGCCCCAGCATTTT.

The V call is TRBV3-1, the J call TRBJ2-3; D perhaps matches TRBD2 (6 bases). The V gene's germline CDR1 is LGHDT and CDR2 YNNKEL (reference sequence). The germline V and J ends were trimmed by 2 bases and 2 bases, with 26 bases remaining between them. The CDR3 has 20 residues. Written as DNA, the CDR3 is TGTGCCAGCAGCCAAAAAACCGGGACTTCTAGCGCGCAAGACACAGATACGCAGTATTTT. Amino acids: CASSQKTGTSSAQDTDTQYF.

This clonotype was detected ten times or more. CDR3 nucleotide sequence: TGTGCCAGCAGCCACGGGGAATTAGCGGGTCTCCACAATGAGCAGTTCTTC. This translates into CASSHGELAGLHNEQFF. The gene calls are TRBV11-3 and TRBJ2-1, with 7 bases fitting TRBD2. Germline V CDR1 and CDR2: SGHNT, YENEEA. The CDR3 has 17 amino acids. V lost 5 bases, J lost 5 bases, and 15 bases stayed unmatched.

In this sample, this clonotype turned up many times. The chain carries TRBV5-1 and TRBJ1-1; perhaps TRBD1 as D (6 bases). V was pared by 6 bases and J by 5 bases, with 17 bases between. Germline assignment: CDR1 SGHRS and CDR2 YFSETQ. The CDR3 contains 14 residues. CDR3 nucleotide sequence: TGCGCCAGCACCCTGGGACACCAGGGGACTGAAGCTTTCTTT. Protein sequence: CASTLGHQGTEAFF. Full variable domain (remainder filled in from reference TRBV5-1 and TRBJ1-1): KAGVTQTPRYLIKTRGQQVTLSCSPISGHRSVSWYQQTPGQGLQFLFEYFSETQRNKGNFPGRFSGRQFSNSRSEMNVSTLELGDSALYLCASTLGHQGTEAFFGQGTRLTVV.